This T cell receptor beta chain emerged from a study of beta chain features in type 1 diabetes. The isolated RNA, all of it, was reverse transcribed, so expressed TCRB transcripts were what got sequenced. The table came from immunoSEQ multiplex PCR; TCRdb's copy has only in-frame clones and leaves some out. Of hundreds of thousands of clones detected, over 10% appear once; the ten largest clones hold 0.02% to 0.025%. The CDR3 loop spans 13 amino acids. Trimming cost V 5 bases and J 5 bases; bases outside gene matches: 5. Germline-derived CDR1 and CDR2 are MNHEY and SVGAGI. Regarding the study as a whole: Whether TCRB rearrangement is influenced by HLA type was left unresolved in this analysis. Among patients with Type 1 diabetes, TCRB CDR3s were moderately but significantly shorter in every one of the four CD4+ subsets.

This clone was seen only a few times. Its antigen remains unidentified. Source material: naive CD4+ T cells from blood. The TCR was taken from a man between 18 and 35 years old with type 1 diabetes. The chain carries TRBV6-5 and TRBJ2-5, with 7 bases matching TRBD1. The CDR3 sequence: CASSLGGEETQYF. The CDR3 DNA is TGTGCCAGCAGTCTAGGGGGCGAGGAGACCCAGTACTTC.